This T cell receptor (beta chain) was documented in a study of T cells in Graves' hyperthyroidism and ophthalmopathy. At the level of the study: Upon initial diagnosis and before any treatment, peripheral blood was collected. Study-wide results and limits: Appearing also in blood were most of the thyroid clonotypes expanded above 0.001.

The diagnoses drew upon clinical symptoms, serum thyroxine and TRAb, thyroid ultrasound and orbital computed tomography. Looked up from germline, CDR1 is SEHNR and CDR2 is FQNEAQ (reference sequence). The V gene lost 2 bases and the J gene lost 0 bases, with 17 bases spanning the gap. This CDR3 is built from 19 residues. Regions amplified from RNA transcripts were the TCR beta CDR3 regions. A first-round RT-PCR of the TCR CDR3 used the HTBI primer set. Each CDR3 protein is one row after TCRdb ran MiXCR on the multiplex PCR reads. The sample yields around 800,000 distinct CDR3 sequences, roughly 40% seen once. About this clonotype: The antigen remains undetermined.

The chain recombines TRBV7-9 with TRBJ1-6; perhaps TRBD1 as D (6 bases). Sequenced: blood. The TCR comes from a man younger than 30 with Graves' hyperthyroidism. The CDR3: CASSLTRQAYSSYNSPLHF. CDR3 bases: TGTGCCAGCAGCTTAACTCGACAGGCCTATAGCTCCTATAATTCACCCCTCCACTTT.